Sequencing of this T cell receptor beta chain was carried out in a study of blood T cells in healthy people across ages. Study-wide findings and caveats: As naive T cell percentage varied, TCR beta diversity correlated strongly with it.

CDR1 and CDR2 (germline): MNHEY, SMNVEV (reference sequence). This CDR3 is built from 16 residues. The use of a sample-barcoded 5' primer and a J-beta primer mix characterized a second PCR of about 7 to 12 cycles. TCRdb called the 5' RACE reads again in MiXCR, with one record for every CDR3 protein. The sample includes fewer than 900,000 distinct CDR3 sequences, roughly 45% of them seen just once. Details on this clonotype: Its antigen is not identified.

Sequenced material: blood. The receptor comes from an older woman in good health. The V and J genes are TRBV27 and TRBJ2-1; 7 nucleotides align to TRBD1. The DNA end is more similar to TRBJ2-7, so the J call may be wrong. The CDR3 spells CASSPQGQTPYNEQYF. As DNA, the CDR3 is TGTGCCAGCAGCCCACAGGGACAGACCCCTTACAATGAGCAGTACTTC.